This T cell receptor (beta chain) was recorded in a study of OX40 agonist ivuxolimab in advanced cancers. The repertoire was sequenced with immunoSEQ multiplex PCR; TCRdb's copy has only in-frame clones and lacks some. The sample holds tens of thousands of clones, over 75% seen once. CDR3 size: 15 residues. Germline V lookup: CDR1 MNHNS, CDR2 SASEGT. The trim removed 6 bases at V and 2 bases at J, leaving 8 bases unmatched. The sequence was collected from an adult with an advanced solid tumor such as melanoma, head and neck, liver or kidney cancer. The specimen comprised CD4+ or CD8+ T cells sorted from blood, sampled in a trial of the OX40 agonist ivuxolimab. The chain employs TRBV6-1 and TRBJ2-7; 9 bases line up with TRBD1. The CDR3 sequence is CASRAGTGTPYEQYF. As DNA, the CDR3 is TGTGCCAGCAGGGCCGGGACAGGGACCCCCTACGAGCAGTACTTC.